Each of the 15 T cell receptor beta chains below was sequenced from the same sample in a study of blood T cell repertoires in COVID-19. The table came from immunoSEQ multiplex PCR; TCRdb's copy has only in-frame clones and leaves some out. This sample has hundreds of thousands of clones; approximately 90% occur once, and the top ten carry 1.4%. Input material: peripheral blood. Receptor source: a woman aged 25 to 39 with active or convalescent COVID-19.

Written as DNA, the CDR3 is TGCGCCAGCAGCCCCCCCCTCGCGGGTCTGGGGAATCAGCCCCAGCATTTT. Its protein is CASSPPLAGLGNQPQHF. The V and J genes are TRBV4-1 and TRBJ1-5; no reliable D call. V was shortened by 4 bases and J by 4 bases, with 20 bases between the two germline ends. The V gene's germline CDR1 is MGHRA and CDR2 YSYEKL. This CDR3 contains 17 residues.

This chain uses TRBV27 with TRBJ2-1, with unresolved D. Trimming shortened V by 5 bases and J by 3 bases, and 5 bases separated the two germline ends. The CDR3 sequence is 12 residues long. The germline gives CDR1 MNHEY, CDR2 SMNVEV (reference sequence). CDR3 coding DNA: TGTGCCAGCAGTCACAACTACAATGAGCAGTTCTTC. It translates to CASSHNYNEQFF.

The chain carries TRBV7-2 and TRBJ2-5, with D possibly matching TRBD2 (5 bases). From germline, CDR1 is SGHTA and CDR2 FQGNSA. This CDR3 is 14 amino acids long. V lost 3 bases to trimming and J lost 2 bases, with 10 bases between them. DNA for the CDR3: TGTGCCAGCAGCTTTGTAGCGCCTCAAGAGACCCAGTACTTC. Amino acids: CASSFVAPQETQYF. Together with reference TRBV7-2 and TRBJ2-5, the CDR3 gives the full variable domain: GAGVSQSPSNKVTEKGKDVELRCDPISGHTALYWYRQSLGQGLEFLIYFQGNSAPDKSGLPSDRFSAERTGGSVSTLTIQRTQQEDSAVYLCASSFVAPQETQYFGPGTRLLVL.

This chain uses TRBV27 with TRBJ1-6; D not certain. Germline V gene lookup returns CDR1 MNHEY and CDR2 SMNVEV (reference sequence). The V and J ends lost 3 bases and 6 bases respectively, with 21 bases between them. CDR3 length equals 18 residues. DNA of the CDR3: TGTGCCAGCAGTTTGAGGGAAGGGAGCGGAGCATTTAATTCACCCCTCCACTTT. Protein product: CASSLREGSGAFNSPLHF.

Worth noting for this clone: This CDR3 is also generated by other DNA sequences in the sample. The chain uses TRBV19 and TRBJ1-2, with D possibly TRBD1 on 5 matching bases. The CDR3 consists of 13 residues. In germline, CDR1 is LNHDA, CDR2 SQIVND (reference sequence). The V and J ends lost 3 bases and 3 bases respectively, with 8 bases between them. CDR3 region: CASSITGDYGYTF. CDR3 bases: TGTGCCAGTAGTATCACGGGGGACTATGGCTACACCTTC.

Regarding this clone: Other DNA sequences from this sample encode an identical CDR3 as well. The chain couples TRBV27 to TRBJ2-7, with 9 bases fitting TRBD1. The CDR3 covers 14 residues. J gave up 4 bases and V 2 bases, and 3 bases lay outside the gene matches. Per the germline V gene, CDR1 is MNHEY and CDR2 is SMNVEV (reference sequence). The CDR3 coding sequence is TGTGCCAGCAGTTTAGTGGGACAGGGTTACGAGCAGTACTTC. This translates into CASSLVGQGYEQYF.

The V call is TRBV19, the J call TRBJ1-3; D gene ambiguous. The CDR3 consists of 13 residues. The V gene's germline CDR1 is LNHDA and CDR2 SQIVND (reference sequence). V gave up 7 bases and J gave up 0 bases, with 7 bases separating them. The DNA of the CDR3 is TGTGCCAGTAAGATCAGCTCTGGAAACACCATATATTTT. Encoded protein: CASKISSGNTIYF.

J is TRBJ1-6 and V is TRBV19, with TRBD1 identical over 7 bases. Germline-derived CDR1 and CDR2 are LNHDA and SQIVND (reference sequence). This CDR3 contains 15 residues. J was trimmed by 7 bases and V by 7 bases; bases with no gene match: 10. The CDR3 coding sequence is TGTGCCAGTAAAGAACGCGACAGGGTGAATTCACCCCTCCACTTT. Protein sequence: CASKERDRVNSPLHF.

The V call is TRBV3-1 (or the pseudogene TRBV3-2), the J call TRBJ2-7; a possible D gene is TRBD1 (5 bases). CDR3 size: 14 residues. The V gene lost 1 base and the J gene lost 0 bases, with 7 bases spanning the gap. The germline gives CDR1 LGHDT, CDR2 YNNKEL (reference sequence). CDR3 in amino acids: CASSQGQSSYEQYF. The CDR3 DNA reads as TGTGCCAGCAGCCAAGGACAGAGCTCCTACGAGCAGTACTTC.

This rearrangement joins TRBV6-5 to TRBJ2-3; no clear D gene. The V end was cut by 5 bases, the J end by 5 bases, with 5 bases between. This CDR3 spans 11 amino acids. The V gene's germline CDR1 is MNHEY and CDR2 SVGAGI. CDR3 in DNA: TGTGCCAGCAGTCAACTAGATACGCAGTATTTT. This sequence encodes CASSQLDTQYF.

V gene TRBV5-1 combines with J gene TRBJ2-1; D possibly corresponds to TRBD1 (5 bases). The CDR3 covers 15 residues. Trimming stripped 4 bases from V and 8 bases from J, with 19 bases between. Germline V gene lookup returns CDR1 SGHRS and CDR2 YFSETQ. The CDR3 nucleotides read TGCGCCAGCAGCATTCCGCCCGCCCAGGGCGATGAGCAGTTCTTC. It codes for CASSIPPAQGDEQFF.

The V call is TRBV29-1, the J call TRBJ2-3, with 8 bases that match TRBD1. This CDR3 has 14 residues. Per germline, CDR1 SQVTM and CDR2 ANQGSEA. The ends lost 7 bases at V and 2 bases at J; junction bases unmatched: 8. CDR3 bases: TGCAGCGCTCTGACAGGGGCCTTCACAGATACGCAGTATTTT. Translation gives CSALTGAFTDTQYF.

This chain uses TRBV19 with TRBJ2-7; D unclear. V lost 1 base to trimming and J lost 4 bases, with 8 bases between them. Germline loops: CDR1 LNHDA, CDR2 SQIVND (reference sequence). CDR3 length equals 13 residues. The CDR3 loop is CASSIAKEYEQYF. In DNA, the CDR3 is TGTGCCAGTAGTATAGCTAAGGAGTACGAGCAGTACTTC.

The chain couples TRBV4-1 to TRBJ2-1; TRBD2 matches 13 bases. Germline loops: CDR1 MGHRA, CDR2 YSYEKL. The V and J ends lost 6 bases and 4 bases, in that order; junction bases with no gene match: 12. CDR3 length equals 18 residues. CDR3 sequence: CASSRTSGGGKGYNEQFF. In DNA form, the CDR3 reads TGCGCCAGCAGTCGGACTAGCGGGGGTGGCAAGGGGTACAATGAGCAGTTCTTC.

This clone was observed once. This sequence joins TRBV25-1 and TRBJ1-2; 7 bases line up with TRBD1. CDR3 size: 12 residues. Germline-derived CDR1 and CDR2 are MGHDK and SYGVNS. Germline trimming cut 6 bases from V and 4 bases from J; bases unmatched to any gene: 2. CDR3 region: CASRGTVYGYTF. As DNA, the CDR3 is TGTGCCAGCAGAGGGACAGTCTATGGCTACACCTTC.